This TCR beta chain derives from a study of tumor-infiltrating lymphocytes in primary liver carcinoma. Study-wide findings and caveats: Among top clones, only about 7.5-24% appeared in all five tumor regions.

This clonotype has a count of ten or more. The antigen is unknown. With around 500 ng total RNA as template and a constant-region primer, TCR beta cDNA was made. Sequencing libraries for TCR beta derived from three nested multiplex PCR rounds that used slightly modified ARM-PCR. Running around 9 cycles apiece, the first two PCR rounds relied on TRBV1-TRBV30 forward primers together with a C-beta reverse primer. TCRdb re-called the multiplex PCR reads with MiXCR, one entry per CDR3 protein. Of approximately 74,000 distinct CDR3 sequences listed, about two thirds are singletons. The study co-extracted DNA and RNA from roughly 20-30 mg of unsorted bulk tissue. Patients in the cohort were treatment-naive and living with chronic HBV infection. Deletions cut 0 bases from V and 1 base from J, with 11 bases between. The CDR3 extends over 15 amino acids. Germline V gene sequence: CDR1 SGHRS, CDR2 YFSETQ.

Source material: liver tumor tissue from sampling region 4. Subset described: tumor region T4, right-lateral pole. This chain links TRBV5-1 with TRBJ2-7; D possibly corresponds to TRBD1 (5 bases). This TCR was recovered from a woman aged 55-75 years with primary liver carcinoma and hepatitis B virus infection. The CDR3 region has the DNA TGCGCCAGCAGCTTGGGAAGGGGCGCGTCCTACGAGCAGTACTTC. This gives the protein CASSLGRGASYEQYF.